These 32 T cell receptor beta chains came from one sample sequenced in a study of CD8+CD57+ T cells in acquired aplastic anemia (dated by TCRdb to the late 2010s). Data came from an Illumina HiSeq 2000. TCR beta VDJ combination and CDR3 sequence profiling used genomic DNA as the template. TCRdb itself trimmed the public reads at Q25 with fastp, ran MiXCR and retained productive beta chains. CDR3 protein sequences are deduplicated, and each keeps its most common genes and DNA. This sample gives 90,000 to 130,000 distinct CDR3 sequences in total; about half of them show up just once. In total, the top ten clones hold 30% to 35% of the sample. Input material: sorted CD4+, CD8+, or CD8+CD57+ T cells (not recorded which) from PBMCs. These receptors came from a human donor in good health, serving as a control.

The V and J genes are TRBV2 and TRBJ1-4, with D tentatively TRBD1 (5 bases). Trimming shortened V by 6 bases and J by 6 bases, and 14 bases separated the two germline ends. Germline CDR1 and CDR2: SNHLY and FYNNEI. The CDR3 spans 14 residues. CDR3 region: CASRAGAIDEKLFF. The CDR3, as DNA: TGTGCCAGCAGAGCCGGGGCTATCGATGAAAAACTGTTTTTT.

A few counts support this clonotype. The V and J genes are TRBV20-1 and TRBJ1-5; D possibly corresponds to TRBD1 (6 bases). CDR3 length: 14 residues. V lost 5 bases and J lost 0, with 11 bases in between. Germline CDR1 DFQATT, CDR2 SNEGSKA (reference sequence). The CDR3 bases are TGCAGTGCTCCGGACAGTAATAGCAATCAGCCCCAGCATTTT. As protein: CSAPDSNSNQPQHF.

This clonotype has just one count. The chain combines TRBV25-1 with TRBJ2-5; the D gene could be TRBD1 or TRBD2 (6 bases each). The CDR3 covers 16 residues. Germline V gives CDR1 MGHDK, CDR2 SYGVNS. The V gene lost 6 bases and the J gene lost 5 bases, with 22 bases spanning the gap. CDR3 nucleotide sequence: TGTGCCAGCAGCGCCCTCCCCGTGGGGGGCTACGAGACCCAGTACTTC. This gives the protein CASSALPVGGYETQYF.

There are many counts of this clonotype. The chain couples TRBV4-2 to TRBJ1-1; 8 bases fit TRBD1. The CDR3 has 15 amino acids. Per germline, CDR1 LGHNA and CDR2 YNFKEQ. Losses at the gene ends were 0 bases for V and 6 bases for J; bases not matched to a gene: 6. Here the CDR3 DNA reads TGTGCCAGCAGCCAAGAAGCAGGGGGCGCAGCTGAAGCTTTCTTT. Translated, it gives CASSQEAGGAAEAFF.

Turning to this clonotype: A read error is likely, as this CDR3 ends without the conserved phenylalanine or tryptophan. The limits of the CDR3 on the DNA are not certain, so only TCRdb's listed CDR3 is given. The chain is built from TRBV10-3 and TRBJ2-1. The CDR3 is 16 amino acids in total, end residues counted. Germline loops: CDR1 ENHRY, CDR2 SYGVKD. The CDR3 region is CAISESSQSSYNEQLY.

The chain joins TRBV9 to TRBJ2-5; a possible D gene is TRBD1 (5 bases). Trimming took 5 bases from V and 5 from J, leaving 16 bases between them. The CDR3 consists of 14 residues. Germline CDR1 and CDR2: SGDLS and YYNGEE. CDR3 protein: CASSDEDTGETQYF. The CDR3, as DNA: TGTGCCAGCAGTGACGAGGACACCGGGGAGACCCAGTACTTC.

V is TRBV7-3 and J is TRBJ2-1; 12 nucleotides line up with TRBD2. The length of the CDR3 is 15 residues. Trimming took 2 bases from V and 7 from J; bases not matched to a gene: 3. CDR1 is SGHTA, CDR2 FQGTGA, per germline. This CDR3 reads CASSLASGGENEQFF. The CDR3 coding sequence is TGTGCCAGCAGCTTAGCTAGCGGGGGGGAGAATGAGCAGTTCTTC.

This clonotype was picked up many times. This chain joins TRBV2 and TRBJ2-7; D is uncertain. The CDR3 contains 11 residues. CDR1 SNHLY and CDR2 FYNNEI come from the germline V gene. V was clipped by 9 bases and J by 2 bases, with 8 bases between them. The CDR3 DNA reads TGTGCCAGTCCTACCCCCTACGAGCAGTACTTC. This encodes CASPTPYEQYF.

The chain is built from TRBV24-1 and TRBJ2-5; 10 bases fit TRBD2. Per the germline V gene, CDR1 is KGHDR and CDR2 is SFDVKD. There are 15 residues in the CDR3. V shed 6 bases and J 5 bases; nucleotides not matched to a gene: 8. For the CDR3, the DNA is TGTGCCACCAGTCTAGCGGGAGTAGGGGGGGAGACCCAGTACTTC. Translating gives CATSLAGVGGETQYF.

This clonotype was found many times. The chain combines TRBV12-5 with TRBJ1-1, with 8 bases fitting TRBD1. The V segment lost 6 bases and the J segment 3 bases; nucleotides outside the gene matches: 15. There are 17 residues in the CDR3. Germline-derived CDR1 and CDR2 are LGHNT and FRNRAP. This CDR3 reads CASGTDRERGQDTEAFF. CDR3 in DNA: TGTGCTAGTGGCACGGACAGGGAGAGGGGTCAGGACACTGAAGCTTTCTTT.

This sequence joins TRBV29-1 and TRBJ2-7; possible D gene TRBD2, 7 bases. Trimming removed 7 bases at V and 5 bases at J, with 15 bases between. The V gene's germline CDR1 is SQVTM and CDR2 ANQGSEA. The CDR3 contains 12 residues. CDR3 bases: TGCAGCGGGGGGCTCGGGGGGAACGAGCAGTACGTC. It yields the protein CSGGLGGNEQYV.

At least ten counts were recorded for this clonotype. The V gene is TRBV6-1, the J gene TRBJ1-6; possible D gene TRBD1, 5 bases. The V end lost 6 bases, the J end lost 0 bases, and 21 bases lay between the germline ends. The CDR3 runs 19 residues. Germline V CDR1 and CDR2: MNHNS, SASEGT. CDR3 in amino acids: CASRPGTGPRASYNSPLHF. CDR3 coding DNA: TGTGCCAGCAGACCCGGGACGGGACCTAGAGCCTCCTATAATTCACCCCTCCACTTT.

Concerning this clonotype: One junction end disagrees with the germline gene, perhaps due to a read error. V and J are TRBV10-3 and TRBJ2-3; D is perhaps TRBD1 or TRBD2 (5 bases each). Per germline, CDR1 ENHRY and CDR2 SYGVKD. The CDR3 contains 16 residues. Here the CDR3 DNA reads TGTGCCATCAGTGGGGGCTTTGGGAGCAACACAGATACGCAGTATTTC. Residues: CAISGGFGSNTDTQYF.

The chain is built from TRBV19 and TRBJ2-3, with D perhaps matching TRBD1 or TRBD2 (6 bases each). V was trimmed by 8 bases and J by 3 bases, leaving 18 bases between them. The V gene's germline CDR1 is LNHDA and CDR2 SQIVND (reference sequence). The CDR3 covers 15 residues. The DNA of the CDR3 is TGTGCCAGTTGTTACGGGGGCAGGGCGACAGATACGCAGTATTTT. Translation: CASCYGGRATDTQYF. The full variable domain, with the rest looked up from reference TRBV19 and TRBJ2-3, is DGGITQSPKYLFRKEGQNVTLSCEQNLNHDAMYWYRQDPGQGLRLIYYSQIVNDFQKGDIAEGYSVSREKKESFPLTVTSAQKNPTAFYLCASCYGGRATDTQYFGPGTRLTVL.

This clonotype was recorded once. V gene TRBV9 combines with J gene TRBJ1-2; D might be TRBD1 (5 bases). V was pared by 4 bases and J by 2 bases, with 6 bases between. Germline values: CDR1 SGDLS, CDR2 YYNGEE. This CDR3 is built from 12 residues. The CDR3 DNA reads as TGTGCCAGCAGCCCAGGGAACTATGGCTACACCTTC. This translates into CASSPGNYGYTF.

This sequence joins TRBV15 and TRBJ1-2; no definite D call. Germline V gene data show CDR1 as LNHNV and CDR2 as YYDKDF (reference sequence). This CDR3 contains 12 residues. Deletions cut 2 bases from V and 6 bases from J, with 7 bases between. The CDR3: CATSRSGHGYTF. In nucleotides, the CDR3 is TGTGCCACCAGCAGATCGGGCCATGGCTACACCTTC. Supplemented by reference TRBV15 and TRBJ1-2, the full variable domain reads DAMVIQNPRYQVTQFGKPVTLSCSQTLNHNVMYWYQQKSSQAPKLLFHYYDKDFNNEADTPDNFQSRRPNTSFCFLDIRSPGLGDTAMYLCATSRSGHGYTFGSGTRLTVV.

This clonotype came up many times. The rearrangement links TRBV19 to TRBJ1-5, with D maybe TRBD1 (5 bases). CDR1 is LNHDA and CDR2 is SQIVND in the germline V gene (reference sequence). V lost 6 bases, J lost 7 bases, and 19 bases lay in between. The CDR3 sequence is 15 residues long. CDR3 nucleotides: TGTGCCAGTAGCGGATGGGGGAAAGGGAGACAGCCCCAGCATTTT. Translating it yields CASSGWGKGRQPQHF.

V and J are TRBV7-2 and TRBJ1-2; unclear D gene. Trimming pared 9 bases from V and 7 bases from J, leaving 15 bases between. Germline values: CDR1 SGHTA, CDR2 FQGNSA. This CDR3 has 12 amino acids. This chain's CDR3 is CASSATHSGYTF. CDR3 nucleotides: TGTGCCAGTAGCGCAACACACTCTGGCTACACCTTC. The full variable domain, rest sourced from reference TRBV7-2 and TRBJ1-2, is GAGVSQSPSNKVTEKGKDVELRCDPISGHTALYWYRQSLGQGLEFLIYFQGNSAPDKSGLPSDRFSAERTGGSVSTLTIQRTQQEDSAVYLCASSATHSGYTFGSGTRLTVV.

The gene calls are TRBV19 and TRBJ1-5; D is unclear. The CDR3 loop spans 16 amino acids. The germline V and J ends were trimmed by 3 bases and 0 bases, with 12 bases remaining between them. The germline V gene has CDR1 LNHDA and CDR2 SQIVND (reference sequence). This CDR3 reads CASSIGGTYSNQPQHF. For the CDR3, the DNA is TGTGCCAGTAGTATTGGAGGCACCTATAGCAATCAGCCCCAGCATTTT.

J is TRBJ2-7 and V is TRBV11-2, with D perhaps matching TRBD2 (6 bases). Germline V gene lookup returns CDR1 SGHAT and CDR2 FQNNGV. With 6 bases removed from V and 6 bases from J, the gap between germline ends came to 15 bases. This CDR3 is 13 amino acids long. As DNA, the CDR3 is TGTGCCAGCAGTGAGGAGGGCGGATCCGAGCAGTACTTC. It specifies CASSEEGGSEQYF.

This clonotype was recorded many times. The chain has TRBV9 and TRBJ2-1; 11 positions agree with TRBD2. V gave up 0 bases and J gave up 4 bases; unmatched junction bases: 3. Per the germline V gene, CDR1 is SGDLS and CDR2 is YYNGEE. This CDR3 has 16 amino acids. The CDR3 DNA is TGTGCCAGCAGCGTAGCGACTAGCGGGGTGTACAATGAGCAGTTCTTC. This gives the protein CASSVATSGVYNEQFF. Complete variable domain (other parts from reference TRBV9 and TRBJ2-1): DSGVTQTPKHLITATGQRVTLRCSPRSGDLSVYWYQQSLDQGLQFLIQYYNGEERAKGNILERFSAQQFPDLHSELNLSSLELGDSALYFCASSVATSGVYNEQFFGPGTRLTVL.

This clonotype showed up many times. The chain recombines TRBV27 with TRBJ1-3; 8 bases are shared with TRBD1. Germline CDR1 is MNHEY and CDR2 is SMNVEV (reference sequence). The CDR3 has 14 amino acids. V trimming: 6 bases; J trimming: 3 bases; junction bases outside the gene matches: 4. In nucleotides, the CDR3 is TGTGCCAGCAGCCGGACAGGGATTGGAAACACCATATATTTT. Translation: CASSRTGIGNTIYF.

Concerning this clonotype: The CDR3 ends on some other residue instead of the conserved phenylalanine or tryptophan, so this is likely a read error. The rearrangement links TRBV5-6 to TRBJ2-6, with 7 positions matching TRBD1. The germline gives CDR1 SGHDT, CDR2 YYEEEE. This CDR3 region has 17 residues. Trimming took 0 bases from V and 0 from J; bases not matched to a gene: 3. DNA for the CDR3: TGTGCCAGCAGCTTGGGGGACAGCCTCTCTGGGGCCAACGTCCTGACTTCC. This encodes CASSLGDSLSGANVLTS.

The chain carries TRBV10-3 and TRBJ2-1; D possibly corresponds to TRBD1 (6 bases). The CDR3 contains 16 residues. Germline loops: CDR1 ENHRY, CDR2 SYGVKD. The V end lost 7 bases, the J end lost 6 bases, and 22 bases lay between the germline ends. CDR3: CAINTGTHGAFNEQFF. In DNA, the CDR3 is TGTGCCATCAATACCGGGACACACGGCGCATTCAATGAGCAGTTCTTC.

This clonotype was observed a single time. The V call is TRBV19, the J call TRBJ1-2; 7 bases fit TRBD1. Germline V gene sequence: CDR1 LNHDA, CDR2 SQIVND (reference sequence). The CDR3 consists of 14 residues. Trimming removed 7 bases from V and 3 bases from J; junction bases left unmatched: 8. The CDR3 nucleotides are TGTGCCAGTAACACCCCGGGACAGCACTATGGCTACACCTTC. Its protein product is CASNTPGQHYGYTF.

In its sample, this clonotype was seen a few times. This sequence joins TRBV13 and TRBJ2-1; TRBD2 agrees at 7 bases. Per the germline V gene, CDR1 is PRHDT and CDR2 is FYEKMQ (reference sequence). This CDR3 is built from 18 residues. Trimming removed 6 bases from V and 0 bases from J; junction bases left unmatched: 14. The chain's CDR3 is CASRSTWTRGSSYNEQFF. In DNA, the CDR3 is TGTGCCAGCAGGTCCACCTGGACTAGAGGCAGCTCCTACAATGAGCAGTTCTTC.

Many counts were recorded for this clonotype. CDR3 residues: CAGDQLTGTAAGEQYF. For the CDR3, the DNA is TGTGCCGGCGATCAACTGACCGGGACAGCCGCTGGCGAGCAGTACTTC. The V gene is TRBV30, the J gene TRBJ2-7, with 7 bases aligning to TRBD1. With 8 bases clipped from V and 6 bases from J, the junction kept 22 bases outside the gene matches. Germline V gene lookup returns CDR1 GTSNPN and CDR2 SVGIG (reference sequence). The CDR3 is 16 residues long.

This clonotype has at least ten counts. The gene calls are TRBV5-4 and TRBJ1-1; D is undetermined. V was cut by 7 bases and J by 1 base, with 8 bases left in between. This CDR3 is 12 amino acids long. In germline, CDR1 is SGHNT, CDR2 YYREEE (reference sequence). CDR3 DNA: TGTGCCAGCTGGGCTAGGAACACTGAAGCTTTCTTT. Translation: CASWARNTEAFF.

V and J are TRBV7-9 and TRBJ2-7; D tentatively fits TRBD1 or TRBD2 (6 bases each). Trimming took 1 base from V and 7 from J, leaving 14 bases between them. Looked up from germline, CDR1 is SEHNR and CDR2 is FQNEAQ (reference sequence). The length of the CDR3 is 14 residues. This CDR3 is CASSLGSGAGEQYV. The CDR3 DNA reads TGTGCCAGCAGCTTAGGATCGGGGGCCGGGGAGCAGTACGTC.

The chain joins TRBV24-1 to TRBJ2-3; no reliable D call. From germline, CDR1 is KGHDR and CDR2 SFDVKD. The V gene lost 6 bases and the J gene lost 8 bases, with 14 bases spanning the gap. The CDR3 covers 13 residues. CDR3 amino acids: CATSPTRAGTQYF. The DNA of the CDR3 is TGTGCCACCAGTCCGACGAGAGCCGGTACGCAGTATTTT.

The rearrangement joins TRBV29-1 to TRBJ1-1; a possible D gene is TRBD1 (5 bases). With 6 bases removed from V and 6 bases from J, the gap between germline ends came to 20 bases. Germline values: CDR1 SQVTM, CDR2 ANQGSEA. CDR3 length equals 14 residues. In DNA form, the CDR3 reads TGCAGCGTGCAAATCGGGGCCTGGGCCGCTGAAGCTTTCTTT. Translating gives CSVQIGAWAAEAFF.

The gene calls are TRBV19 and TRBJ1-5, with 10 bases lining up with TRBD1. V dropped 6 bases and J dropped 4; count of bases not matched to a gene: 6. Germline V gene data show CDR1 as LNHDA and CDR2 as SQIVND (reference sequence). CDR3 length: 15 residues. CDR3 protein: CASRRGQGKNQPQHF. CDR3 in DNA: TGTGCCAGTAGAAGGGGACAGGGGAAGAATCAGCCCCAGCATTTT.